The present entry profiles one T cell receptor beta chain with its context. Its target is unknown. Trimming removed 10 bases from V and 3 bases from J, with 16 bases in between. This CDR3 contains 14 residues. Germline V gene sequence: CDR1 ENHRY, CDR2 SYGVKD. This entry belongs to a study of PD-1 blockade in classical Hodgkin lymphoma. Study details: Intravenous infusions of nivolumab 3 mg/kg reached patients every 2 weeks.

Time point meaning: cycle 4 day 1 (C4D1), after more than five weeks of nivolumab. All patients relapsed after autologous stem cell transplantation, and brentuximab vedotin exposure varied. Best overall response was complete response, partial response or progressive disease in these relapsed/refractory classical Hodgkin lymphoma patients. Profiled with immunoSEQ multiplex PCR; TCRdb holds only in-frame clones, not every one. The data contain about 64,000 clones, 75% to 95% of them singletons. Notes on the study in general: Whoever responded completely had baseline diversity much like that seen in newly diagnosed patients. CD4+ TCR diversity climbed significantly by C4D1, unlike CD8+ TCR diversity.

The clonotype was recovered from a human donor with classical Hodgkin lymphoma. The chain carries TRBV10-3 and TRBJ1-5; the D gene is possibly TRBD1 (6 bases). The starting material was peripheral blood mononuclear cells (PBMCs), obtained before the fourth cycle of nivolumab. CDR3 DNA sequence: TGTGCCACCCAGGAGGGGGGGGCCAATCAGCCCCAGCATTTT. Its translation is CATQEGGANQPQHF.